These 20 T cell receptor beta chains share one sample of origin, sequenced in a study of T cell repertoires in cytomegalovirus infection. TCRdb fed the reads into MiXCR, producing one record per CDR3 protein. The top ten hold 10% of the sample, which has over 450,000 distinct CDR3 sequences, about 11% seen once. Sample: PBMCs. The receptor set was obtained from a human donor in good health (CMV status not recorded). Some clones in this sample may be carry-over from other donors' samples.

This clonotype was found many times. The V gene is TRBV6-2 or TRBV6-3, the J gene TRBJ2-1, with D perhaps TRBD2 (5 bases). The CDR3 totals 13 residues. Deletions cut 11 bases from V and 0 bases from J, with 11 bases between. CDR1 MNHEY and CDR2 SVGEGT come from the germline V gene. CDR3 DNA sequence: TGTGCCGCCCGCACTAGCTCCTACAATGAGCAGTTCTTC. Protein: CAARTSSYNEQFF.

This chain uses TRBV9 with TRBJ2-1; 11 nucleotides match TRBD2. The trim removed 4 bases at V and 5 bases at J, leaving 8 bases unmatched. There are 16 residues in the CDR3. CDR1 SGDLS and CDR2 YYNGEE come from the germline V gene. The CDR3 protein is CASSPQGLAEDNEQFF. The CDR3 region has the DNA TGTGCCAGCAGCCCTCAGGGACTAGCGGAAGACAATGAGCAGTTCTTC. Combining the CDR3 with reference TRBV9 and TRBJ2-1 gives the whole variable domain DSGVTQTPKHLITATGQRVTLRCSPRSGDLSVYWYQQSLDQGLQFLIQYYNGEERAKGNILERFSAQQFPDLHSELNLSSLELGDSALYFCASSPQGLAEDNEQFFGPGTRLTVL.

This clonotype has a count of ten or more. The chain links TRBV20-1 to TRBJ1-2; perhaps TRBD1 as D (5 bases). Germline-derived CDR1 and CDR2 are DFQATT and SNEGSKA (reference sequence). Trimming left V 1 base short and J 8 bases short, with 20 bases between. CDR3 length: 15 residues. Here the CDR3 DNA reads TGCAGTGCTAGAGTTAGGGGCCAGGCGTCTTGGGGCTACACCTTC. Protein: CSARVRGQASWGYTF.

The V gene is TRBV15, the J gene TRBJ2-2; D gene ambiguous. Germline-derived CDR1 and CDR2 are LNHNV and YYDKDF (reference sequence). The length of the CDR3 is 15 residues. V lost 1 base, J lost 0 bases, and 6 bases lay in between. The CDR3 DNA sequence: TGTGCCACCAGCAGAGGCAGCTCGAACACCGGGGAGCTGTTTTTT. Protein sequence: CATSRGSSNTGELFF.

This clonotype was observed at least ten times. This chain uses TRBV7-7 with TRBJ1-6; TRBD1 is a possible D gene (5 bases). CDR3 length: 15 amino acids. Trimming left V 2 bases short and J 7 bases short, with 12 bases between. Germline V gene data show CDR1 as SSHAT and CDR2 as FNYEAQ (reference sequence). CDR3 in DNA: TGTGCCAGCAGCTTATGGGGGGATGGCAATTCACCCCTCCACTTT. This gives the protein CASSLWGDGNSPLHF.

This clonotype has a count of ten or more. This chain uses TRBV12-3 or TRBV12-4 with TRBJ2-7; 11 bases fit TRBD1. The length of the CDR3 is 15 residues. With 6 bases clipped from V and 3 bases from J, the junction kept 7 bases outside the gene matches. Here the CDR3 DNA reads TGTGCCAGCAGGGCCGGGGACAGGGGGAACTACGAGCAGTACTTC. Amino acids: CASRAGDRGNYEQYF.

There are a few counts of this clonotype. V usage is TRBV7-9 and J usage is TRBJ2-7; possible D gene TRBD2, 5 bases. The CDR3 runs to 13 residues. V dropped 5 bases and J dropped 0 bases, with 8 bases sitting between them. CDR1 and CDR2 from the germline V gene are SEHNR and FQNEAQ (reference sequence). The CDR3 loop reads CASSMAGSYEQYF. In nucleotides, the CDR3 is TGTGCCAGCAGCATGGCGGGCTCCTACGAGCAGTACTTC.

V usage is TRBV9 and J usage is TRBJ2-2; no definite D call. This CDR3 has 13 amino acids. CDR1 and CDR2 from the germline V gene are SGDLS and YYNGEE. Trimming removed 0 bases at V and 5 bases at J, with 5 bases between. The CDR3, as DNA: TGTGCCAGCAGCGTAGAGATGACCGGGGAGCTGTTTTTT. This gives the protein CASSVEMTGELFF.

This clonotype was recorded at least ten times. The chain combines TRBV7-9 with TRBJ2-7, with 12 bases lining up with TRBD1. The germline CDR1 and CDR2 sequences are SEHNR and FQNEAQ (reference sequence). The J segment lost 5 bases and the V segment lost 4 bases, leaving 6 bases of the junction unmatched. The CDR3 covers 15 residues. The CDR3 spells CASSSRDRGPDEQYF. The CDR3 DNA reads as TGTGCCAGCAGCTCCCGGGACAGGGGGCCCGACGAGCAGTACTTC.

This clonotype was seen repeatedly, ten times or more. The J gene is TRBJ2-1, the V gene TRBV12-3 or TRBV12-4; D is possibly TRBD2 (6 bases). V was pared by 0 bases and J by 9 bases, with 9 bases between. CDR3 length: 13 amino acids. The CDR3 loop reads CASSLALEGEQFF. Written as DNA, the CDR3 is TGTGCCAGCAGTTTAGCGCTGGAGGGTGAGCAGTTCTTC.

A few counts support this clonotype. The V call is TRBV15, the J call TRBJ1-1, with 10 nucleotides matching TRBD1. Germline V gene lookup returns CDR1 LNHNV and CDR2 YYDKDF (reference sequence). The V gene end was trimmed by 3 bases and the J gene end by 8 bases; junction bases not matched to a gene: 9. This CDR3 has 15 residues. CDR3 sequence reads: CATSSRDRGGGEAFF. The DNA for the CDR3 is TGTGCCACCAGCAGCCGGGACAGGGGAGGAGGAGAAGCTTTCTTT.

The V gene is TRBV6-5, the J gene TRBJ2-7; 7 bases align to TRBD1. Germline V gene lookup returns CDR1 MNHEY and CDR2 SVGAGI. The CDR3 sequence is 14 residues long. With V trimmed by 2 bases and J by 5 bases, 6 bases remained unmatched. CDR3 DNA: TGTGCCAGCAGTTACGGGACAGCCCAGGACGAGCAGTACTTC. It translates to CASSYGTAQDEQYF.

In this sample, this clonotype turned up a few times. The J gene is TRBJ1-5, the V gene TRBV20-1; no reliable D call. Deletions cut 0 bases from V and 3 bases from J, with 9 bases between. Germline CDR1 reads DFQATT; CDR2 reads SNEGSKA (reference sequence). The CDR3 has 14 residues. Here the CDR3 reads CSARDSRYNQPQHF. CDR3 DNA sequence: TGCAGTGCTAGAGATTCCAGATACAATCAGCCCCAGCATTTT.

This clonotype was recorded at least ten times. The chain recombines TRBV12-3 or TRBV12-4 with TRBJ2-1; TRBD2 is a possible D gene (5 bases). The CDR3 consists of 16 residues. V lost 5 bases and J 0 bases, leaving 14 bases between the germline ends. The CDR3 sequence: CASSPSFRSSYNEQFF. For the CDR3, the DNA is TGTGCCAGCAGTCCTAGCTTCCGTAGCTCCTACAATGAGCAGTTCTTC.

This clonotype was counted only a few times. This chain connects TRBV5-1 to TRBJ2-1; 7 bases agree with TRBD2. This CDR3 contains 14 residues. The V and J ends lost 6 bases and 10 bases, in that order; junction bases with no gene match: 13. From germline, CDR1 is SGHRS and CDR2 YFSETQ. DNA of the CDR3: TGCGCCAGCAATCTACGCGGGAGCACGGACGAGCAGTTCTTC. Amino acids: CASNLRGSTDEQFF.

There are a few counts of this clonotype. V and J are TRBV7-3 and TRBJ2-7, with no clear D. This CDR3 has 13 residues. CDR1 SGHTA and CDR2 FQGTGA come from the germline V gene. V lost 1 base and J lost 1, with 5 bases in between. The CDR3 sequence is CASSLIPSYEQYF. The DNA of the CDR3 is TGTGCCAGCAGCTTAATACCATCCTACGAGCAGTACTTC.

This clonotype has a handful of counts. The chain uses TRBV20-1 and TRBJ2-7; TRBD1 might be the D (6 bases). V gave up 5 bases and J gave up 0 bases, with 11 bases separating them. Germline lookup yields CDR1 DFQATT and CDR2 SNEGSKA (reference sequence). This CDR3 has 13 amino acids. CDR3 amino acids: CSAPPRGSYEQYF. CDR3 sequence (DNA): TGCAGTGCTCCGCCCAGGGGCTCCTACGAGCAGTACTTC.

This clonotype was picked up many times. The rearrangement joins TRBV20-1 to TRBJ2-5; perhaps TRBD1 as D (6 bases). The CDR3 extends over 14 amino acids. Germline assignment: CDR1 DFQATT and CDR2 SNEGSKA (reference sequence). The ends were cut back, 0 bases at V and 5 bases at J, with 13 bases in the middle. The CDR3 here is CSARETGSRETQYF. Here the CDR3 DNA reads TGCAGTGCTAGAGAAACAGGGAGTCGGGAGACCCAGTACTTC.

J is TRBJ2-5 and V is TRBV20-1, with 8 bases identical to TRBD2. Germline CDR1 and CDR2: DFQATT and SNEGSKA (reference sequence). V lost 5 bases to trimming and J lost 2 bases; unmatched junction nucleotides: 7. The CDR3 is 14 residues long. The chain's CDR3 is CSALSTSGQETQYF. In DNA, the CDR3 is TGCAGTGCTTTAAGTACTAGCGGACAAGAGACCCAGTACTTC.

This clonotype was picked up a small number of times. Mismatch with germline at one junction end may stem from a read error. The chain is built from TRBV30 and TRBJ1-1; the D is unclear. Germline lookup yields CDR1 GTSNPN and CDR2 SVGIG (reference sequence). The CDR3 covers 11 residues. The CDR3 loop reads CAGRQLAEAFF. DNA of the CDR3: TGTGCCGGGAGGCAGCTGGCTGAAGCTTTCTTT.